This T cell receptor (beta chain) was observed in a study of beta chain features in type 1 diabetes. General observations from the study: Moderate yet significant TCRB CDR3 shortening was seen in Type 1 diabetes patients in all four CD4+ subsets.

The germline V gene encodes CDR1 LGHNA and CDR2 YNFKEQ. The CDR3 loop spans 19 amino acids. V lost 4 bases and J 1 base, leaving 25 bases between the germline ends. As regards this clone: The antigen remains undetermined.

Expressed TCRB transcripts were sequenced because the isolated RNA had all been reverse transcribed beforehand. The table came from immunoSEQ multiplex PCR; TCRdb's copy has only in-frame clones and leaves some out. The table records around 250,000 clones, approximately 25% of them present only once. This rearrangement joins TRBV4-2 to TRBJ1-2; D gene unclear. This receptor was identified in a woman aged 30 to 39 with type 1 diabetes. The sequencing sample was made of naive CD4+ T cells from blood. CDR3 nucleotides: TGTGCCAGCAGCCCCCGGACCCTGAGGGAGGGAACTCGTAACTATGGCTACACCTTC. This gives the protein CASSPRTLREGTRNYGYTF.